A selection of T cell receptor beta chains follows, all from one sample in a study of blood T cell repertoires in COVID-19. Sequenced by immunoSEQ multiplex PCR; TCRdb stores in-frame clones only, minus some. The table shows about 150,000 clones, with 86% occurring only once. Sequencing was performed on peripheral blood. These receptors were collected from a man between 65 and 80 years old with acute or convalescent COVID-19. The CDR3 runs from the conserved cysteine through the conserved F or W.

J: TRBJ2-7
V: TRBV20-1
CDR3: CSASRRLASYEQYF

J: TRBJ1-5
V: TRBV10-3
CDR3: CAISGTDSNQPQHF

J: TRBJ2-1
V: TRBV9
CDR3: CASSVVGTGFYNEQFF

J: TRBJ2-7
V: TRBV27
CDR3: CASSRWTSGSSYEQYF

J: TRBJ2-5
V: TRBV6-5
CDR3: CASSYFNLPTETQYF

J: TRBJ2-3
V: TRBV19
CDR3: CASKPDRGHGDTQYF

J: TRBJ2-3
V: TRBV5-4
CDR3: CASSVSGSVDTQYF

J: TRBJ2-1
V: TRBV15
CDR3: CATSRGTGEQFF

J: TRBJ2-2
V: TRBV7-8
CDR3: CASTALPGYAGELFF

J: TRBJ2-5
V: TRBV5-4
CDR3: CASSPRGSTAGGGKTQYF

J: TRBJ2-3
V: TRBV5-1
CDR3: CASSFTGDTDTQYF

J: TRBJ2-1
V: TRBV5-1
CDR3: CASSLGLAGATYNEQFF

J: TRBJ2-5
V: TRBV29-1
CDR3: CSVPGEETQYF

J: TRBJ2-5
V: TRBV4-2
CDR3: CASSQDPGQETQYF

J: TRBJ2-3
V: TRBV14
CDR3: CASSQDTPGGGTDTQYF

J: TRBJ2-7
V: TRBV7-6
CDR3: CASSLGLGTGGYEQYF

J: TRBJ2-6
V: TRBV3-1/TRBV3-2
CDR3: CASSQEGLAAGANVLTF

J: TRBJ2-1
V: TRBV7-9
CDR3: CASSLVLAGDDEQFF

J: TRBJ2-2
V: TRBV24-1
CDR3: CATSDPGTAGELFF

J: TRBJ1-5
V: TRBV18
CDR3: CASSPSDRGLNQPQHF

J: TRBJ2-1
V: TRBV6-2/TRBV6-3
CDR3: CASSYSVQYEQFF

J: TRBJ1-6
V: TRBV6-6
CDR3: CASSLTGHSYNSPLHF

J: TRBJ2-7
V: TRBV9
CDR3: CASSVLPGQGYDEQYF

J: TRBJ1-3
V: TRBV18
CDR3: CASSPSRAGNTIYF

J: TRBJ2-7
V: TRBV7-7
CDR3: CASSLGQVNEQYF